The text below deals with one T cell receptor beta chain. The antigen remains unidentified. The CDR3 consists of 13 residues. V lost 3 bases and J 7 bases, leaving 13 bases between the germline ends. Germline-derived CDR1 and CDR2 are MNHEY and SVGEGT. The data are from a study of T-cell memory formation after mild COVID-19. TCRdb used MiXCR to reprocess the 5' RACE reads, holding one entry per CDR3 protein. Found here are about 170,000 distinct CDR3 sequences, 10% to 15% of them singletons; the top ten hold approximately 3.3%. Study results and caveats: Researchers found some responding clones in pre-infection memory, a sign that cross-reactive memory joined. The main location of contracting CD4+ clones was CM and EM, and that of contracting CD8+ clones was EMRA.

This TCR was recovered from a man aged 18 to 30 who had mild COVID-19 (a few samples of this study predate the infection). Cell type and time point are not known. The specimen was PBMCs or a T cell subset sorted from them (not recorded which). This chain connects TRBV6-2 or TRBV6-3 to TRBJ2-7, with D possibly being TRBD1 (6 bases). CDR3 protein: CASSYRTEGEQYV. CDR3 nucleotide sequence: TGTGCCAGCAGTTATCGGACAGAGGGGGAGCAGTACGTC.